This is a list of T cell receptor beta chains from one sample in a study of breast tumors, draining lymph nodes, adjacent tissues. TCRdb itself ran the multiplex PCR reads through MiXCR, one entry per CDR3 protein. This sample has about 200,000 distinct CDR3 sequences; approximately 33% occur once, and the top ten carry around 4.5%. The material sequenced was axillary lymph node tissue. All receptors derive from a female donor with breast cancer. Some clones in this sample may be carry-over from other donors' samples. CDR3s include the opening cysteine and the closing phenylalanine or tryptophan. D genes are given only for firm matches. The listing skips clone size in some rows; elsewhere it reads once, few, many or a size class.

TRBD1	TRBJ1-2	many	TRBV18	CASSGTGGNYGYTF	TGTGCCAGCTCAGGGACAGGGGGAAACTATGGCTACACCTTC
NA	TRBJ2-3	many	TRBV11-2	CATRTSVADTQYF	TGTGCAACCAGGACGAGCGTGGCAGATACGCAGTATTTT
TRBD1	TRBJ2-1	many	TRBV2	CASRRDRGGSYNEQFF	TGTGCCAGCAGAAGGGACAGGGGGGGTTCCTACAATGAGCAGTTCTTC
TRBD2	TRBJ2-7	many	TRBV7-9	CASSLGRGYDEQYF	TGTGCCAGCAGCTTAGGGCGGGGGTACGACGAGCAGTACTTC
NA	TRBJ1-5	NA	TRBV6-6	CASSQQGHEQPQHF	TGTGCCAGCAGTCAACAGGGTCACGAGCAGCCCCAGCATTTT
TRBD1	TRBJ2-2	NA	TRBV5-1	CATRTGVGGSRGKLFF	TGCGCCACCCGGACTGGGGTGGGTGGCTCCAGGGGGAAGCTGTTTTTT
NA	TRBJ2-7	NA	TRBV10-3	CAISPGGYEQYF	TGTGCCATCAGCCCCGGGGGCTACGAGCAGTACTTC
NA	TRBJ2-5	many	TRBV7-9	CASSGETQYF	TGTGCCAGCAGCGGGGAGACCCAGTACTTC
TRBD2	TRBJ2-1	NA	TRBV28	CASSLGTSGGREQFF	TGTGCCAGCAGTTTGGGGACTAGCGGGGGGAGGGAGCAGTTCTTC
TRBD1	TRBJ2-2	NA	TRBV3-1	CASSTVGTGQNTGELFF	TGTGCCAGCAGCACTGTGGGGACAGGGCAGAACACCGGGGAGCTGTTTTTT
NA	TRBJ1-5	many	TRBV7-2	CASSLGGQPQHF	TGTGCCAGCAGCTTGGGGGGTCAGCCCCAGCATTTT
TRBD2	TRBJ2-7	NA	TRBV5-1	CASSLERERDQYF	TGCGCCAGCAGCTTGGAGCGGGAGAGGGACCAGTACTTC
NA	TRBJ1-2	many	TRBV3-1	CASSQAELNYGYTF	TGTGCCAGCAGCCAAGCCGAGCTTAACTATGGCTACACCTTC
NA	TRBJ2-7	once	TRBV28	CASSFSRYEQYF	TGTGCCAGCAGTTTTAGTAGATACGAGCAGTACTTC
TRBD2	TRBJ2-5	many	TRBV18	CASSPPGTSGGPETQYF	TGTGCCAGCTCACCACCGGGGACTAGCGGGGGGCCAGAGACCCAGTACTTC
TRBD2	TRBJ2-1	many	TRBV5-6	CASTSGGFEHEQFF	TGTGCCAGCACAAGCGGGGGCTTTGAACATGAGCAGTTCTTC
TRBD1	TRBJ1-4	many	TRBV6-5	CASSPDRVLSEKLFF	TGTGCCAGCAGTCCGGACAGGGTTCTAAGCGAAAAACTGTTTTTT
NA	TRBJ1-5	many	TRBV19	CASSISRHSNQPQHF	TGTGCCAGTAGTATTTCCCGCCATAGCAATCAGCCCCAGCATTTT
NA	TRBJ1-3	many	TRBV7-9	CASSLAGAPGNTIYF	TGTGCCAGCAGCTTAGCGGGGGCCCCTGGAAACACCATATATTTT
TRBD2	TRBJ2-1	many	TRBV7-3	CASSLSGSGNNEQFF	TGTGCCAGCAGCCTGAGCGGGAGCGGGAACAATGAGCAGTTCTTC
TRBD2	TRBJ2-7	many	TRBV5-8	CASSRREGLDEQYF	TGTGCCAGCAGCCGGCGGGAGGGCCTGGACGAGCAGTACTTC
NA	TRBJ1-4	many	TRBV6-6	CASSYREELFF	TGTGCCAGCAGTTACCGAGAGGAACTGTTTTTT
TRBD1	TRBJ2-5	many	TRBV4-3	CASSPIAGTGDQETQYF	TGCGCCAGCAGCCCCATCGCCGGGACAGGAGACCAAGAGACCCAGTACTTC
NA	TRBJ2-3	NA	TRBV27	CASGLERRADTQYF	TGTGCCAGCGGTCTTGAGCGGCGCGCTGATACGCAGTATTTT
TRBD2	TRBJ2-5	NA	TRBV7-9	CASSPKKGGGGVVETQYF	TGTGCCAGCAGCCCGAAGAAGGGCGGCGGGGGAGTTGTAGAGACCCAGTACTTC
NA	TRBJ1-2	many	TRBV2	CASSVNRGYYGYTF	TGTGCCAGCAGTGTGAATAGGGGCTACTATGGCTACACCTTC
TRBD1	TRBJ1-4	NA	TRBV20-1	CSAFLGGLGNEKLFF	TGCAGTGCTTTCCTAGGGGGCCTGGGGAATGAAAAACTGTTTTTT
TRBD2	TRBJ2-5	many	TRBV7-9	CASSFDTSGRAETQYF	TGTGCCAGCAGCTTCGACACTAGCGGGAGGGCCGAGACCCAGTACTTC
TRBD1	TRBJ2-1	many	TRBV6-5	CAGTGTGRGGEQFF	TGTGCCGGAACCGGGACAGGGAGAGGGGGTGAGCAGTTCTTC
NA	TRBJ2-1	NA	TRBV11-2	CASSFYICSALRTSSEQFF	NA
TRBD2	TRBJ2-7	many	TRBV7-2	CASSLGMAGGAYEQYF	TGTGCCAGCAGCTTAGGAATGGCGGGAGGAGCCTACGAGCAGTACTTC
NA	TRBJ2-7	NA	TRBV7-9	CASSSISYEQYF	TGTGCCAGCAGCTCTATATCCTACGAGCAGTACTTC